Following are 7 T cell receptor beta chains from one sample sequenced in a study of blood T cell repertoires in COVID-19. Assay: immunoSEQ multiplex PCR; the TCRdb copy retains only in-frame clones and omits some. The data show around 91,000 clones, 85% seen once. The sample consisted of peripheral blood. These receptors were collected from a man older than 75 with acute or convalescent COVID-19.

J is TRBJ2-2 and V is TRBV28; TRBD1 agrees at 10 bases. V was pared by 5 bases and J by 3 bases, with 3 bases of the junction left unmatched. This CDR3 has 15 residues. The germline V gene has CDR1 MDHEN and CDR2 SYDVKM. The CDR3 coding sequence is TGTGCCAGCAGTAGGACAGGGGGTTACACCGGGGAGCTGTTTTTT. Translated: CASSRTGGYTGELFF. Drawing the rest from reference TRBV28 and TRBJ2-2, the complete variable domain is DVKVTQSSRYLVKRTGEKVFLECVQDMDHENMFWYRQDPGLGLRLIYFSYDVKMKEKGDIPEGYSVSREKKERFSLILESASTNQTSMYLCASSRTGGYTGELFFGEGSRLTVL.

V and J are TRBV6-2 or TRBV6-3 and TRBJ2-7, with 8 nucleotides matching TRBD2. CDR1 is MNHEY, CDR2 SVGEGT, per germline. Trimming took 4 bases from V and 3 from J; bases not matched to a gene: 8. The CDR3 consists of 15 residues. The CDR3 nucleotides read TGTGCCAGCAGTTCGGGGGCGGGACTAGGCTACGAGCAGTACTTC. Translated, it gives CASSSGAGLGYEQYF.

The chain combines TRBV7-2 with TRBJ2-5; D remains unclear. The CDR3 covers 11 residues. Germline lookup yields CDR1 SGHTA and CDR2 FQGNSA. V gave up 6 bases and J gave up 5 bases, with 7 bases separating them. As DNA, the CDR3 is TGTGCCAGCAGTCCAATGGAGACCCAGTACTTC. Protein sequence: CASSPMETQYF.

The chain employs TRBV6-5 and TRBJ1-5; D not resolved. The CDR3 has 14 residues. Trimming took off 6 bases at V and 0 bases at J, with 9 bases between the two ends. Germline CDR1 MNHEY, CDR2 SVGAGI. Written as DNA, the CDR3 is TGTGCCAGCAGCGTGGAGTATAGCAATCAGCCCCAGCATTTT. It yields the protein CASSVEYSNQPQHF.

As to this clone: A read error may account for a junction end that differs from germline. The CDR3, as DNA: TGTGCTAGCAGCTTGGACATATGGAACACCGGGGAGCTGTTTTTT. Amino acid sequence: CASSLDIWNTGELFF. This sequence joins TRBV7-7 and TRBJ2-2; weak D call: TRBD1 (5 bases). The CDR3 spans 15 residues. The germline V gene encodes CDR1 SSHAT and CDR2 FNYEAQ (reference sequence).

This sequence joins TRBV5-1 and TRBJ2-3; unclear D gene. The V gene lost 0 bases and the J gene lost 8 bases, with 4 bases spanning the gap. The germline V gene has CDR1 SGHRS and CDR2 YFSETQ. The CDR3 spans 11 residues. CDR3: CASSLAVTQYF. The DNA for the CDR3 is TGCGCCAGCAGCTTGGCGGTTACGCAGTATTTT.

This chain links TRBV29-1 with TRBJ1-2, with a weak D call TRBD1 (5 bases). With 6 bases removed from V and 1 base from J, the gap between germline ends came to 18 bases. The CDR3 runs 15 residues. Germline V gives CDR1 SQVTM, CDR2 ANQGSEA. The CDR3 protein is CSVRHLTEFNYGYTF. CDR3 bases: TGCAGCGTCAGACATCTGACAGAATTTAACTATGGCTACACCTTC. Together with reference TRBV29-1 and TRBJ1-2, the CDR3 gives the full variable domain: SAVISQKPSRDICQRGTSLTIQCQVDSQVTMMFWYRQQPGQSLTLIATANQGSEATYESGFVIDKFPISRPNLTFSTLTVSNMSPEDSSIYLCSVRHLTEFNYGYTFGSGTRLTVV.